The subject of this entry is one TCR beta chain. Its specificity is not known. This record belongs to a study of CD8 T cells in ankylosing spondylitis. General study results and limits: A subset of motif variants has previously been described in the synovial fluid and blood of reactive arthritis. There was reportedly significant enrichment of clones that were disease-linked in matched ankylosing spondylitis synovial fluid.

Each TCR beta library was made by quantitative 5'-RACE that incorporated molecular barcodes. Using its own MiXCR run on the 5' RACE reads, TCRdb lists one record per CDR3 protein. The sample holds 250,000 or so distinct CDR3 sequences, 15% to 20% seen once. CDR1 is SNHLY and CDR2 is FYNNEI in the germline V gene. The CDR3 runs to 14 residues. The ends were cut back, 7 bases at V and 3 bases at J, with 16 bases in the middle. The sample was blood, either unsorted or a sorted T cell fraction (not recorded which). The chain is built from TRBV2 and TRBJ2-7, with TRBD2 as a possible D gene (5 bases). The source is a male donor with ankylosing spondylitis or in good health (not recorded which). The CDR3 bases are TGTGCCAGCACCGAGGGTAGGGTTAACTACGAGCAGTACTTC. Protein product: CASTEGRVNYEQYF.